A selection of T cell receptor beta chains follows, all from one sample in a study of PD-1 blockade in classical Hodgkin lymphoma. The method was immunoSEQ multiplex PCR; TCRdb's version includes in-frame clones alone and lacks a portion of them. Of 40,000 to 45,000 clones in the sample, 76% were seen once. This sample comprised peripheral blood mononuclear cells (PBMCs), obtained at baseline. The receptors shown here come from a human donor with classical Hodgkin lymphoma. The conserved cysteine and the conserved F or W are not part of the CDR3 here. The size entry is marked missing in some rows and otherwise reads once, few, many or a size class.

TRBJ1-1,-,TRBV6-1,ASSDLGTNTEAF
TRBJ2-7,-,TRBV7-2,ASSPWTRSTGEQY
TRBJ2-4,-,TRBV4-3,ASSQGTGVETKNIQY
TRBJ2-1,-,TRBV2,ASSVQLNEQF
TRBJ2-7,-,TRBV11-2,ASSLSPAGEQY
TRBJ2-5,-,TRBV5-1,ASSPRDRGLRETQY
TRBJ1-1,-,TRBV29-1,SVRDMNTEAF
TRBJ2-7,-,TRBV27,ASRRQASSYEQY
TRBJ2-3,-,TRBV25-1,ASSERTGASTDTQY
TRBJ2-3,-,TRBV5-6,ASSWSGTALDTQY
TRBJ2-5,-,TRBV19,ASSLSLMEATQY
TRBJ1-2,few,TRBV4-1,ASSPGLEGGYT
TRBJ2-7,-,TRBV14,ASSQTGEYEQY
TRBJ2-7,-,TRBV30,AWRGGSYEQY
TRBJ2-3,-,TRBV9,ASSVGAGATDTQY
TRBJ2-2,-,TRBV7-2,ASSLAPSGVGELF
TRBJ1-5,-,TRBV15,ATSRDKSALH
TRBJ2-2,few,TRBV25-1,ASSEQVTGELF
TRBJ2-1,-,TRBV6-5,ASSPSGSYYNEQF
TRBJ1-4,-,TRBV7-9,ASSLGTSNEKLF
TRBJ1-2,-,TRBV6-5,ASSPRTGGYGYT
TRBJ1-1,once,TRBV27,ASSFLPGQGSTEAF
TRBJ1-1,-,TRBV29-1,SVETGGTEAF
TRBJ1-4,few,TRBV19,ASSSSQGRNEKLF
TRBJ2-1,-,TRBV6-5,ASSTSGSGNEQF
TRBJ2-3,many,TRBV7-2,ASSPWDTQY
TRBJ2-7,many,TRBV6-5,ASSKGQGAPDEQY
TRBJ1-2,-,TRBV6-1,ASSRGPNYGYT
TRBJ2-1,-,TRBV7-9,ASSRTGGYYNEQF